The T cell receptor (beta chain) under discussion was sequenced for a study of response to subunit inactivated influenza vaccine. Study results and limitations: Few additional T cells are recruited per seasonal influenza vaccination, authors suggested.

This clonotype was picked up many times. Antigen specificity is unknown. The CDR3 totals 16 residues. Germline V lookup: CDR1 SGHAT, CDR2 FQNNGV. With 5 bases removed from V and 0 bases from J, the gap between germline ends came to 14 bases. TCRdb ran MiXCR on the RT-PCR reads and lists one entry per CDR3 protein. The sample lists 170,000 or so distinct CDR3 sequences; around 10% were seen once. The chain joins TRBV11-2 to TRBJ2-1; D gene unclear. This material consisted of CD8+ T cells sorted from PBMCs, taken less than 25 months after vaccination. The sequence was obtained from a man aged 50 to 69 who received an inactivated influenza vaccine. CDR3 loop: CASSPFPQSSYNEQFF. In DNA, the CDR3 is TGTGCCAGCAGCCCGTTCCCCCAAAGCTCCTACAATGAGCAGTTCTTC.